The 9 T cell receptor beta chains below come from one sample, sequenced in a study of T cell responses to AZD1222 COVID-19 vaccine. TCRdb's table, derived via immunoSEQ multiplex PCR, lists solely in-frame clones and lacks some. The profile covers 75,000 to 100,000 clones, with approximately 90% appearing a single time and about 3% taken by the ten largest. The source was peripheral blood, collected on day 0 of AZD1222 vaccination. All receptors come from an adult in good health.

On this clone itself: Its ends do not fully match the called genes, so a read error is possible. The rearrangement uses TRBV30 and TRBJ2-7, with 8 bases fitting TRBD2. CDR3 size: 13 residues. Germline V lookup: CDR1 GTSNPN, CDR2 SVGIG (reference sequence). As DNA, the CDR3 is TGTGCCTGGAGTCCAAGGACTAGCTCGGAGAGGGACTTC. Translating it yields CAWSPRTSSERDF.

The V call is TRBV29-1, the J call TRBJ2-1; tentative D call: TRBD1 (6 bases). The CDR3 extends over 13 amino acids. Trimming stripped 6 bases from V and 8 bases from J, with 17 bases between. CDR1 is SQVTM and CDR2 is ANQGSEA in the germline V gene. In DNA, the CDR3 is TGCAGCGTCCCTGAAACAGGGTACCATGAGCAGTTCTTC. This translates into CSVPETGYHEQFF.

This clone was counted once. The V gene is TRBV12-5, the J gene TRBJ1-1; 7 positions agree with TRBD1. The CDR3 is 12 residues long. Per germline, CDR1 LGHNT and CDR2 FRNRAP. J was trimmed by 7 bases and V by 4 bases; bases with no gene match: 3. The CDR3 sequence: CASGSYRGEAFF. CDR3 sequence (DNA): TGTGCTAGTGGTTCATACAGGGGTGAAGCTTTCTTT.

V is TRBV6-5 and J is TRBJ1-1; D unclear. Germline assignment: CDR1 MNHEY and CDR2 SVGAGI. V gave up 5 bases and J gave up 0 bases, with 7 bases separating them. There are 13 residues in the CDR3. The CDR3 DNA reads as TGTGCCAGCAGTAGGCAGTTGAACACTGAAGCTTTCTTT. Protein: CASSRQLNTEAFF.

The V and J genes are TRBV11-3 and TRBJ2-2, with 7 bases identical to TRBD2. The CDR3 sequence is 17 residues long. The trim removed 5 bases at V and 6 bases at J, leaving 15 bases unmatched. Per the germline V gene, CDR1 is SGHNT and CDR2 is YENEEA. CDR3 loop: CASSLSRRLADSGELFF. The CDR3 DNA follows: TGTGCCAGCAGCCTTAGCAGGCGGCTAGCGGATTCCGGGGAGCTGTTTTTT.

The V gene is TRBV30, the J gene TRBJ1-6, with 11 bases that match TRBD1. CDR3 length: 15 residues. CDR1 is GTSNPN and CDR2 is SVGIG in the germline V gene (reference sequence). Trimming cost V 1 base and J 6 bases; bases outside gene matches: 2. The CDR3 DNA follows: TGTGCCTGGAGTGGGGGACAGGGGGGTAATTCACCCCTCCACTTT. Its protein product is CAWSGGQGGNSPLHF.

CDR3 nucleotides: TGTGCCAGCAGTTCAGCTAGGGGTAACTATGGCTACACCTTC. Translating gives CASSSARGNYGYTF. V usage is TRBV6-5 and J usage is TRBJ1-2; D is perhaps TRBD1 (5 bases). Trimming took 4 bases from V and 1 from J, leaving 10 bases between them. Per the germline V gene, CDR1 is MNHEY and CDR2 is SVGAGI. The CDR3 has 14 residues.

V is TRBV6-1 and J is TRBJ1-4, with D perhaps TRBD1 (5 bases). This CDR3 region has 14 residues. Germline V CDR1 and CDR2: MNHNS, SASEGT. V lost 3 bases, J lost 2 bases, and 7 bases lay in between. This chain's CDR3 is CASSDWDTNEKLFF. In nucleotides, the CDR3 is TGTGCCAGCAGTGATTGGGACACTAATGAAAAACTGTTTTTT.

The chain employs TRBV13 and TRBJ2-1; D is uncertain. Trimming shortened V by 6 bases and J by 9 bases, and 21 bases separated the two germline ends. Per the germline V gene, CDR1 is PRHDT and CDR2 is FYEKMQ (reference sequence). The CDR3 is 15 amino acids. CDR3 DNA: TGTGCCAGCAGTAGACAACCCCTACTCCGCGCTGAGCAGTTCTTC. Protein sequence: CASSRQPLLRAEQFF.